Following are 20 T cell receptor beta chains from one sample sequenced in a study of post-analysis software for immune sequencing data. Study findings and constraints: There were roughly 5 TRBV segments more frequent in patients than controls, and TRBV5-6, TRBV5-1 and TRBV20-1 were among them.

These receptors' targets are unknown. The authors incorporated unique molecular identifiers into the TCR beta cDNA libraries. Each CDR3 protein is one row after TCRdb ran MiXCR on the PCR reads. The sample has about 810,000 distinct CDR3 sequences; about 57% are singletons. Sequencing was carried out using blood. Receptors originate from a girl aged 10-17 years with multiple sclerosis.

This clonotype was detected only a few times. The CDR3 protein is CASSNRGNEQFF. The CDR3 region has the DNA TGTGCCAGCAGTAACAGGGGGAATGAGCAGTTCTTC. V gene TRBV5-5 combines with J gene TRBJ2-1, with 8 bases lining up with TRBD1. Germline values: CDR1 SGHKS, CDR2 YYEKEE (reference sequence). CDR3 size: 12 residues. V gave up 5 bases and J gave up 7 bases; unmatched junction bases: 2.

The V and J genes are TRBV20-1 and TRBJ2-5, with 8 bases fitting TRBD2. The CDR3 covers 18 residues. CDR1 and CDR2 from the germline V gene are DFQATT and SNEGSKA (reference sequence). Germline trimming cut 0 bases from V and 1 base from J; bases unmatched to any gene: 13. The CDR3 DNA follows: TGCAGTGCTAGAGATGGCCCCTCACTAGCGGAAGTCCAAGAGACCCAGTACTTC. Translated: CSARDGPSLAEVQETQYF.

The chain employs TRBV20-1 and TRBJ2-1, with TRBD2 identical over 10 bases. Looked up from germline, CDR1 is DFQATT and CDR2 is SNEGSKA (reference sequence). V lost 1 base and J lost 7; bases outside the gene matches: 1. The CDR3 extends over 13 amino acids. Here the CDR3 reads CSARVAGGNEQFF. The DNA for the CDR3 is TGCAGTGCTAGAGTAGCGGGAGGTAATGAGCAGTTCTTC.

This chain joins TRBV20-1 and TRBJ2-1, with 8 bases matching TRBD2. This CDR3 contains 13 residues. The germline V gene has CDR1 DFQATT and CDR2 SNEGSKA (reference sequence). Trimming at V came to 6 bases and at J to 5 bases, leaving 6 bases not matched to a gene. The CDR3 sequence: CSAPTSAHNEQFF. The CDR3 DNA sequence: TGCAGTGCCCCGACTAGCGCTCACAATGAGCAGTTCTTC.

This chain links TRBV12-5 with TRBJ2-4, with 9 bases identical to TRBD1. The DNA end favors TRBJ2-7, so the J call may be wrong. The CDR3 contains 15 residues. The germline V gene encodes CDR1 LGHNT and CDR2 FRNRAP. The CDR3 loop is CASALPGQGTHEQYF. The CDR3 DNA reads TGTGCTAGTGCCCTCCCGGGACAGGGTACCCACGAGCAGTACTTC.

This clonotype occurred once. The chain carries TRBV9 and TRBJ1-2, with a possible D match to TRBD1 (6 bases). This CDR3 comprises 13 residues. In germline, CDR1 is SGDLS, CDR2 YYNGEE. The germline V and J ends were trimmed by 4 bases and 8 bases, with 15 bases remaining between them. DNA for the CDR3: TGTGCCAGCAGCACCGAGACAGGTGGGGGCTACACCTTC. Translating gives CASSTETGGGYTF.

This chain joins TRBV30 and TRBJ2-3, with D perhaps TRBD2 (5 bases). Matching the DNA end better, TRBJ2-5 makes the J call doubtful. From germline, CDR1 is GTSNPN and CDR2 SVGIG (reference sequence). The CDR3 loop spans 11 amino acids. The CDR3 DNA reads TGTGCCTGGAGTGTGGGAGACACCCAGTACTTC. It is translated as CAWSVGDTQYF.

The chain has TRBV20-1 and TRBJ2-5, with D hard to call. The CDR3 runs to 13 residues. V was shortened by 4 bases and J by 3 bases, with 12 bases between the two germline ends. In germline, CDR1 is DFQATT, CDR2 SNEGSKA (reference sequence). The CDR3 sequence: CSAKGQAKETQYF. For the CDR3, the DNA is TGCAGTGCTAAGGGTCAGGCCAAAGAGACCCAGTACTTC.

The chain links TRBV27 to TRBJ1-6; possibly TRBD1 for D (5 bases). Between the trimmed V and J ends, which lost 3 bases and 7 bases, there was a span of 10 bases. The CDR3 extends over 14 amino acids. Germline V gene lookup returns CDR1 MNHEY and CDR2 SMNVEV (reference sequence). The CDR3 sequence is CASSFLTGNSPLHF. In DNA form, the CDR3 reads TGTGCCAGCAGTTTCCTCACAGGAAATTCACCCCTCCACTTT.

The chain carries TRBV11-2 and TRBJ1-2; D unresolved. Trimming shortened V by 5 bases and J by 4 bases, and 17 bases separated the two germline ends. Germline CDR1 reads SGHAT; CDR2 reads FQNNGV. The length of the CDR3 is 15 residues. In nucleotides, the CDR3 is TGTGCCAGCAGCCCTGGCCAAGGGCCGGGCTATGGCTACACCTTC. This gives the protein CASSPGQGPGYGYTF.

The chain employs TRBV10-3 and TRBJ2-1; the match to TRBD2 covers 14 bases. Germline V lookup: CDR1 ENHRY, CDR2 SYGVKD. CDR3 size: 19 residues. V lost 8 bases to trimming and J lost 1 base; unmatched junction nucleotides: 13. CDR3: CAIGETSGRAIRSYNEQFF. In nucleotides, the CDR3 is TGTGCCATCGGGGAGACTAGCGGGAGGGCCATAAGATCCTACAATGAGCAGTTCTTC.

This sequence joins TRBV2 and TRBJ2-4, with 7 bases aligning to TRBD2. The CDR3 has 13 amino acids. Germline V gene lookup returns CDR1 SNHLY and CDR2 FYNNEI. Trimming at V came to 7 bases and at J to 7 bases, leaving 7 bases not matched to a gene. This CDR3 is CASTSGTLNIQYF. CDR3 nucleotide sequence: TGTGCCAGCACCAGCGGGACGCTTAACATTCAGTACTTC.

This sequence joins TRBV10-3 and TRBJ1-1, with no clear D. This CDR3 has 14 residues. Trimming shortened V by 0 bases and J by 1 base, and 6 bases separated the two germline ends. CDR1 and CDR2 from the germline V gene are ENHRY and SYGVKD. CDR3 in DNA: TGTGCCATCAGTGAGTCAAGACGGAACACTGAAGCTTTCTTT. It codes for CAISESRRNTEAFF.

This clonotype came up a few times. The chain is built from TRBV29-1 and TRBJ2-4; possible D gene TRBD1, 5 bases. This CDR3 comprises 12 residues. Trimming removed 4 bases from V and 9 bases from J, with 13 bases in between. CDR1 is SQVTM, CDR2 ANQGSEA, per germline. The CDR3 loop is CSVAGPGVIQYF. CDR3 DNA sequence: TGCAGCGTTGCAGGGCCAGGTGTCATTCAGTACTTC.

The table lists this clonotype with a few counts. The J gene is TRBJ2-1, the V gene TRBV29-1; 10 nucleotides match TRBD2. From germline, CDR1 is SQVTM and CDR2 ANQGSEA. CDR3 size: 14 residues. Trimming removed 6 bases from V and 6 bases from J; junction bases left unmatched: 8. CDR3: CSVELAGEGNEQFF. For the CDR3, the DNA is TGCAGCGTGGAGCTAGCGGGAGAGGGCAATGAGCAGTTCTTC.

This clonotype has a handful of counts. The chain combines TRBV6-1 with TRBJ2-6, with 7 bases fitting TRBD1. CDR1 is MNHNS, CDR2 SASEGT, per germline. The CDR3 covers 15 residues. Trimming at V came to 8 bases and at J to 2 bases, leaving 6 bases not matched to a gene. This CDR3 is CASGTALAGANVLTF. CDR3 bases: TGTGCCAGCGGGACAGCCTTGGCTGGGGCCAACGTCCTGACTTTC.

V gene TRBV20-1 combines with J gene TRBJ2-7, with D unclear. Trimming took off 1 base at V and 0 bases at J, with 13 bases between the two ends. The germline gives CDR1 DFQATT, CDR2 SNEGSKA (reference sequence). The length of the CDR3 is 15 residues. The CDR3 spells CSARAARQSSYEQYF. CDR3 nucleotide sequence: TGCAGTGCTAGAGCCGCTCGGCAGTCCTCCTACGAGCAGTACTTC.

This clonotype was detected a few times. The rearrangement uses TRBV30 and TRBJ1-5; weak D call: TRBD1 (5 bases). Germline-derived CDR1 and CDR2 are GTSNPN and SVGIG (reference sequence). This CDR3 has 15 amino acids. V shed 1 base and J shed 3 bases, with 13 bases lying between them. This chain's CDR3 is CAWSAPDRLNQPQHF. The CDR3 nucleotides read TGTGCCTGGAGTGCCCCCGACAGACTCAATCAGCCCCAGCATTTT. Combining the CDR3 with reference TRBV30 and TRBJ1-5 gives the whole variable domain SQTIHQWPATLVQPVGSPLSLECTVEGTSNPNLYWYRQAAGRGLQLLFYSVGIGQISSEVPQNLSASRPQDRQFILSSKKLLLSDSGFYLCAWSAPDRLNQPQHFGDGTRLSIL.

Turning to this clonotype: At one end the junction does not follow the germline gene, possibly because of a read error. The CDR3 is CASSQAAATQETQYF. The CDR3, as DNA: TGCGCCAGCAGCCAAGCGGCAGCCACCCAAGAGACCCAGTACTTC. The V and J genes are TRBV3-1 and TRBJ2-5; the D gene is possibly TRBD2 (5 bases). The CDR3 has 15 residues. Looked up from germline, CDR1 is LGHDT and CDR2 is YNNKEL (reference sequence).

This chain links TRBV29-1 with TRBJ2-7; 10 positions match TRBD2. V shed 6 bases, J shed 6 bases, and the junction held 17 bases outside the gene matches. Germline V gene lookup returns CDR1 SQVTM and CDR2 ANQGSEA. The CDR3 runs 16 residues. CDR3 loop: CSVALKPGTSAREQYF. CDR3 in DNA: TGCAGCGTCGCCCTTAAACCCGGGACTAGCGCCCGCGAGCAGTACTTC.